This is a list of T cell receptor beta chains from one sample in a study of T cell responses to AZD1222 COVID-19 vaccine. Generated by immunoSEQ multiplex PCR, the TCRdb table keeps only in-frame clones and is missing some. The sample has some 140,000 clones, less than 90% seen once. Material: peripheral blood, obtained on day 0 of AZD1222 vaccination. These receptors were obtained from an adult in good health. The CDR3 runs from the conserved cysteine through the conserved F or W. The D gene is left open where the match is weak. Rows give clone size only sometimes, using once, few, many, or a class for an expanded clone.

j_call v_call clone_size d_call cdr3_aa cdr3_nt
TRBJ2-7 TRBV12-3/TRBV12-4 many NA CASSKTGSYEQYF TGTGCCAGCAGTAAAACCGGGAGCTACGAGCAGTACTTC
TRBJ1-1 TRBV20-1 NA NA CSAQLGLEAFF TGCAGTGCGCAATTGGGACTTGAAGCTTTCTTT
TRBJ2-7 TRBV18 NA NA CASSPSTVIRRDEQYF TGTGCCAGCTCACCCTCCACTGTGATTAGGAGAGACGAGCAGTACTTC
TRBJ1-1 TRBV29-1 NA TRBD1 CSVPGGAVTEAFF TGCAGCGTTCCAGGGGGCGCGGTCACTGAAGCTTTCTTT
TRBJ2-3 TRBV18 NA TRBD1 CASSPQPLQGFTDTQYF TGTGCCAGCTCACCACAACCCCTACAGGGGTTCACAGATACGCAGTATTTT
TRBJ2-7 TRBV3-1/TRBV3-2 NA TRBD2 CASSQDATPGRGGFEQYF TGTGCCAGCAGCCAAGACGCAACCCCAGGGCGGGGGGGTTTCGAGCAGTACTTC
TRBJ2-2 TRBV6-5 NA NA CASSYMQAITGELFF TGTGCCAGCAGTTACATGCAGGCGATCACCGGGGAGCTGTTTTTT
TRBJ1-4 TRBV7-2 NA NA CASSSGFTGEKLFF TGTGCCAGCAGCTCCGGATTTACTGGGGAAAAACTGTTTTTT
TRBJ1-2 TRBV6-5 NA TRBD1 CASSPTDRGPSYTF TGTGCCAGCAGTCCAACTGACAGGGGACCCAGCTACACCTTC
TRBJ2-5 TRBV3-1/TRBV3-2 NA NA CASSQGAETQYF TGTGCCAGCAGCCAAGGGGCCGAGACCCAGTACTTC
TRBJ2-2 TRBV12-5 once NA CASGPGYNTGELFF TGTGCTAGTGGCCCGGGATATAACACCGGGGAGCTGTTTTTT
TRBJ1-4 TRBV7-9 NA NA CASSLSAGRATNEKLFF TGTGCCAGCAGCTTATCTGCGGGCAGGGCAACTAATGAAAAACTGTTTTTT
TRBJ2-5 TRBV18 NA TRBD1 CASSPRTGGVETQYF TGTGCCAGCTCACCGCGGACAGGGGGCGTGGAGACCCAGTACTTC
TRBJ1-2 TRBV28 NA TRBD1 CASSFDRVPRGYTF TGTGCCAGCAGTTTTGACAGGGTCCCTAGAGGCTACACCTTC
TRBJ2-5 TRBV19 NA TRBD1 CASGTGYQETQYF TGTGCCAGTGGGACAGGGTATCAAGAGACCCAGTACTTC
TRBJ1-2 TRBV3-1/TRBV3-2 NA TRBD1 CASSPGQGGYGYTF TGTGCCAGCAGCCCGGGACAGGGAGGCTACGGCTACACCTTC
TRBJ2-7 TRBV7-2 NA NA CASTRGRGYEQYF TGTGCCAGCACCCGGGGGCGGGGGTACGAGCAGTACTTC
TRBJ2-7 TRBV12-3/TRBV12-4 NA NA CASSWGPGGEQYF TGTGCCAGCAGTTGGGGGCCAGGTGGCGAGCAGTACTTC
TRBJ2-7 TRBV18 NA NA CASSPDAGYEQYF TGTGCCAGCTCACCAGACGCCGGCTACGAGCAGTACTTC
TRBJ2-5 TRBV7-7 NA NA CASSLAEEGTQYF TGTGCTAGCAGCTTAGCGGAAGAAGGGACCCAGTACTTC
TRBJ2-1 TRBV10-3 NA TRBD2 CAISDRTGLAYNEQFF TGTGCCATCAGTGACCGCACGGGACTAGCCTACAATGAGCAGTTCTTC
TRBJ2-7 TRBV5-1 once TRBD2 CASSRHLTSASYEQYF TGCGCCAGCAGTCGACACCTGACTAGCGCCTCCTACGAGCAGTACTTC
TRBJ2-5 TRBV25-1 NA TRBD1 CASSSQGARETQYF TGTGCCAGCAGCTCCCAGGGGGCGCGGGAGACCCAGTACTTC
TRBJ1-2 TRBV12-3/TRBV12-4 NA NA CASGMVGRDGYTF TGTGCCAGCGGCATGGTCGGCAGGGATGGCTACACCTTC
TRBJ2-1 TRBV19 NA NA CASSIDSWRGEQFF TGTGCCAGTAGTATCGACAGTTGGAGAGGTGAGCAGTTCTTC
TRBJ1-2 TRBV7-2 NA NA CASSLVAGDYGYTF TGTGCCAGCAGCTTAGTGGCAGGGGACTATGGCTACACCTTC
TRBJ1-6 TRBV21-1 NA NA CASSPVSGGICNSPLHF TGTGCCAGCAGCCCCGTGTCAGGGGGAATTTGTAATTCACCCCTCCACTTT
TRBJ1-2 TRBV19 NA NA CASSIQGVGGYTF TGTGCCAGTAGTATCCAGGGCGTAGGAGGCTACACCTTC
TRBJ2-3 TRBV19 NA NA CASRTGGPGTDTQYF TGTGCCAGTAGAACCGGGGGTCCTGGCACAGATACGCAGTATTTT
TRBJ1-2 TRBV11-2 NA NA CASSLVSTDYGYGYTF TGTGCCAGCAGCTTAGTTTCTACAGACTACGGCTATGGCTACACCTTC
TRBJ1-3 TRBV4-1 NA NA CASSQSQGLSGNTIYF TGCGCCAGCAGCCAATCCCAGGGGTTGAGTGGAAACACCATATATTTT
TRBJ2-7 TRBV6-5 NA NA CASSYSIGTLDEQYF TGTGCCAGCAGTTACTCTATAGGGACACTCGACGAGCAGTACTTC
TRBJ2-1 TRBV28 once NA CASTRTDYNEQFF TGTGCCAGCACACGGACAGACTACAATGAGCAGTTCTTC